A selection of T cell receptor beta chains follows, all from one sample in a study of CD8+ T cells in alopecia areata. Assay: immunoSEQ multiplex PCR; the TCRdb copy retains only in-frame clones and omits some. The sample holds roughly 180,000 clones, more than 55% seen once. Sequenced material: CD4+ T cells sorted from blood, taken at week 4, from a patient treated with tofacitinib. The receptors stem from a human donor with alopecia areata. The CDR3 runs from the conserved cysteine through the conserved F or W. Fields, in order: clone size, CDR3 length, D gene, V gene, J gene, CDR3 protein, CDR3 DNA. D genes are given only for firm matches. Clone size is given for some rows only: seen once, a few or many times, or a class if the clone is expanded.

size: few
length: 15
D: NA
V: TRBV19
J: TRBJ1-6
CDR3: CASSMRPNYNSPLHF
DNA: TGTGCCAGTAGTATGAGGCCGAATTACAATTCACCCCTCCACTTT

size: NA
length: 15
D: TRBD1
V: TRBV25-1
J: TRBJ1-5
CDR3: CASGLGTADFQPQHF
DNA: TGTGCCAGCGGATTAGGGACAGCGGACTTTCAGCCCCAGCATTTT

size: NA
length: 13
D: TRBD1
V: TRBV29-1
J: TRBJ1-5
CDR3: CSVLPGTGQPQHF
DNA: TGCAGCGTTCTTCCCGGGACAGGGCAGCCCCAGCATTTT

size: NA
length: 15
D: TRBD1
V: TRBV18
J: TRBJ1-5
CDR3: CASSSIQGKDQPQHF
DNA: TGTGCCAGCTCGTCGATACAGGGGAAGGATCAGCCCCAGCATTTT

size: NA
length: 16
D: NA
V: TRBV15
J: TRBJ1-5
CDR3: CATSRGTTGGNQPQHF
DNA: TGTGCCACCAGCAGGGGAACGACAGGTGGAAATCAGCCCCAGCATTTT

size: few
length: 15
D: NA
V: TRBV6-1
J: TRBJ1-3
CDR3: CASIWGSPSGNTIYF
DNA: TGTGCCAGCATCTGGGGCAGTCCCTCTGGAAACACCATATATTTT

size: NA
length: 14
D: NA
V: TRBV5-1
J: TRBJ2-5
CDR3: CASSLTLVQETQYF
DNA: TGCGCCAGCAGCTTGACGCTAGTTCAAGAGACCCAGTACTTC

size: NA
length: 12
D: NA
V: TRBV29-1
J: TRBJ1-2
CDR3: CSVATGHDGYTF
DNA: TGCAGCGTTGCGACCGGTCACGATGGCTACACCTTC

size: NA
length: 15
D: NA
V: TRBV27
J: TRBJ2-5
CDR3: CASSLGQGMAETQYF
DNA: TGTGCCAGCAGTTTAGGGCAGGGAATGGCTGAGACCCAGTACTTC

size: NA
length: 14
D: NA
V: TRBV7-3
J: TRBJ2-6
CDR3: CASRGSSGANVLTF
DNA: TGTGCCAGCAGGGGATCCTCTGGGGCCAACGTCCTGACTTTC